This TCR beta chain was captured by sequencing in a study of blood T cell repertoires in COVID-19. Study-level background: T cells, B-cell-depleted T cells, or PBMCs supplied cDNA or gDNA.

As originally analysed: It was from reference gene primer amplification that nucleated cell counts were estimated. The protocol was immunoSEQ multiplex PCR, while the TCRdb copy is restricted to in-frame clones and leaves out a portion. The V and J calls and clone size come from that table; D and trimming were worked out from the DNA. In the table there are approximately 86,000 clones, around four fifths of which are singletons. With 5 bases removed from V and 1 base from J, the gap between germline ends came to 11 bases. The V gene's germline CDR1 is MNHEY and CDR2 SMNVEV (reference sequence). This CDR3 region has 14 residues.

The rearrangement links TRBV27 to TRBJ1-1, with D unclear. Sequencing used peripheral blood. The sequence was obtained from a man aged 50 or older with acute or convalescent COVID-19. In DNA, the CDR3 is TGTGCCAGCAGTGTAATCGGCGGGAACACTGAAGCTTTCTTT. Its translation is CASSVIGGNTEAFF.